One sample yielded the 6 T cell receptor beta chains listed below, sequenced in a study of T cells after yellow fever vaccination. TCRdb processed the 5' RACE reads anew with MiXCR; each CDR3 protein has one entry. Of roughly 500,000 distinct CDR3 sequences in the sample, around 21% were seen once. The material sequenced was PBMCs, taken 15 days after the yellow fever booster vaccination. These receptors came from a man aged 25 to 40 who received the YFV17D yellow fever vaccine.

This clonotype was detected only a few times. The CDR3 loop reads CASSSSGALPQHF. The CDR3 DNA reads TGTGCCAGCAGTTCATCCGGGGCCCTGCCCCAGCATTTT. The rearrangement links TRBV28 to TRBJ1-5, with a weak D call TRBD1 (5 bases). The CDR3 spans 13 residues. Between the trimmed V and J ends, which lost 4 bases and 9 bases, there was a span of 13 bases. Germline V gene sequence: CDR1 MDHEN, CDR2 SYDVKM.

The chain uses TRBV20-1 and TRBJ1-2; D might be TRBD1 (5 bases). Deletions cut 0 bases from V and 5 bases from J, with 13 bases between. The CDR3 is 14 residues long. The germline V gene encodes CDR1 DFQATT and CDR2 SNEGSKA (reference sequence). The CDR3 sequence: CSARDMGTEYGYTF. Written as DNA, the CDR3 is TGCAGTGCTAGAGACATGGGGACGGAATATGGCTACACCTTC.

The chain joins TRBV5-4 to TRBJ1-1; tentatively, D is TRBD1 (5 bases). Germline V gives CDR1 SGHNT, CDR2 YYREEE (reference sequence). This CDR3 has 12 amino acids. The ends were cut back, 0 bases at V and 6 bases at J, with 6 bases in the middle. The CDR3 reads CASSLEGPEAFF. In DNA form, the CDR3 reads TGTGCCAGCAGCTTGGAGGGGCCTGAAGCTTTCTTT.

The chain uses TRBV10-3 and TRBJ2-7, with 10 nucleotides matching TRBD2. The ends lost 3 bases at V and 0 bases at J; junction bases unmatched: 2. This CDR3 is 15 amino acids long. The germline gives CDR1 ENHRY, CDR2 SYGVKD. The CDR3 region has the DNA TGTGCCATCAGTGAAAAGCGGGAGGGCTCCTACGAGCAGTACTTC. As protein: CAISEKREGSYEQYF.

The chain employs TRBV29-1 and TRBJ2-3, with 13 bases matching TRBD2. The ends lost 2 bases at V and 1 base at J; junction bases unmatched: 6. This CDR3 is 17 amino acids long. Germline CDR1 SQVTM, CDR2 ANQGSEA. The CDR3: CSVEWGTSGKGTDTQYF. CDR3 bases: TGCAGCGTTGAATGGGGGACTAGCGGGAAGGGCACAGATACGCAGTATTTT.

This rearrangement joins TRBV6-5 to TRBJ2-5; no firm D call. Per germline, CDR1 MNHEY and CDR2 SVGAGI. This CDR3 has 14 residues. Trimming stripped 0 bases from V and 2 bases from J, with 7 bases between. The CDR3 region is CASSYSNRQETQYF. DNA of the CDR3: TGTGCCAGCAGTTACTCGAACAGACAAGAGACCCAGTACTTC.